The entry below describes one T cell receptor beta chain. The data stem from a study of blood T cell repertoires in COVID-19. A Seattle source enrolled patients during active infection and followed them longitudinally. TCRdb's table, derived via immunoSEQ multiplex PCR, lists solely in-frame clones and lacks some. The profile shows some 300,000 clones, around 89% of them singletons. Germline values: CDR1 LNHDA, CDR2 SQIVND (reference sequence). V was clipped by 4 bases and J by 4 bases, with 8 bases between them. This CDR3 contains 13 residues. This clonotype was sampled from a woman aged 50 to 65 with COVID-19, enrolled during active disease. Sequencing was done on a sample of peripheral blood. This chain links TRBV19 with TRBJ2-1; D perhaps matches TRBD1 (6 bases). The DNA of the CDR3 is TGTGCCAGTAGTAAGGGACAATACAATGAGCAGTTCTTC. It translates to CASSKGQYNEQFF.